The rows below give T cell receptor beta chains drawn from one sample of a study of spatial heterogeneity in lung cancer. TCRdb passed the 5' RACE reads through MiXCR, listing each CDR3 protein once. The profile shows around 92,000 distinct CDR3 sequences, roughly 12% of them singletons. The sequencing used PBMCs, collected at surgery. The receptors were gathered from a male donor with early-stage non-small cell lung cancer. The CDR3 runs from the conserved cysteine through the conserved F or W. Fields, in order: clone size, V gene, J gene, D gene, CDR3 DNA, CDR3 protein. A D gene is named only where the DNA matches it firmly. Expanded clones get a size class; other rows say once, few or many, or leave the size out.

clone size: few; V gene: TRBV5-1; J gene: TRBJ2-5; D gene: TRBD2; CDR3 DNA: TGCGCCAGCAGCTCCTTGACTAGCGGGGGGTATGGGACCCAGTACTTC; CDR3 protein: CASSSLTSGGYGTQYF
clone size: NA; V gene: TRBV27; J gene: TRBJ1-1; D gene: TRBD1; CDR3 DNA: TGTGCCAGCAGTTTAGGGACAGGGGGCACTGAAGCTTTCTTT; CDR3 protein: CASSLGTGGTEAFF
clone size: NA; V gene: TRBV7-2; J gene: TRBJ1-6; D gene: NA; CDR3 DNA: TGTGCCAGCAGCCCCCCCGGACGAAAAGGGGATTCACCCCTCCACTTT; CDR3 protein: CASSPPGRKGDSPLHF
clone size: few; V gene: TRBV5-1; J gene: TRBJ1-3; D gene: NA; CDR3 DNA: TGCGCCAGCAGCTTGGTTGGCGGGGGCTCTGGAAACACCATATATTTT; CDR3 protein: CASSLVGGGSGNTIYF
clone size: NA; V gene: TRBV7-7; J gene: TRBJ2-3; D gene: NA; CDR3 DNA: TGTGCTAGCAGCTTTAGCGGCGGTTCAGGAGATACGCAGTATTTT; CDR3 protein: CASSFSGGSGDTQYF
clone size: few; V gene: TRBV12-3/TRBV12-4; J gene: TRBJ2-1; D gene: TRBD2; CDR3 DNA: TGTGCCAGCAGTGCCCATGGATCTAGCGGGACGGAGCAGTTCTTC; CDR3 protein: CASSAHGSSGTEQFF
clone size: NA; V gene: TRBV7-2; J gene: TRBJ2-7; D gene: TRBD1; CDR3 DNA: TGTGCCAGCAGCGTAATACTCACCGGGACAGGAGGTAGATACGAGCAGTACTTC; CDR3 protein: CASSVILTGTGGRYEQYF
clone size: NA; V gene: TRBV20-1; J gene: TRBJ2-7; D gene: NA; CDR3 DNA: TGCAGTGCTAGCCGGGACTGGACCTACGAGCAGTACTTC; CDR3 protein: CSASRDWTYEQYF
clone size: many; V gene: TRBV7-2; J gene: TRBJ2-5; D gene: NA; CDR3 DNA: TGTGCCAGCAGCTTAGCGGGGCCCCACGGGGAGACCCAGTACTTC; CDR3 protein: CASSLAGPHGETQYF
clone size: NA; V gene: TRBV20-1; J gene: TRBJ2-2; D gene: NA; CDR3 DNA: TGCAGTGCTAGAGGGGGGACCCATACGACCGGGGAGCTGTTTTTT; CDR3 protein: CSARGGTHTTGELFF
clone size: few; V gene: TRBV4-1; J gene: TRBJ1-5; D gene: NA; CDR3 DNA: TGCGCCAGCAGCCTATACAGTACCCCAGATCAGCCCCAGCATTTT; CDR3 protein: CASSLYSTPDQPQHF
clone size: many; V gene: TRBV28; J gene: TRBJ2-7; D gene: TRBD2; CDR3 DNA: TGTGCCAGCACGGGACTAGCGGGATACTACGAGCAGTACTTC; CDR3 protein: CASTGLAGYYEQYF
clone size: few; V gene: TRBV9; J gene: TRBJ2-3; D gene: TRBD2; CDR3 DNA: TGTGCCAGCAGCGTAGACCTAGCGGGTTGGCTGACCACAGATACGCAGTATTTT; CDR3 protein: CASSVDLAGWLTTDTQYF
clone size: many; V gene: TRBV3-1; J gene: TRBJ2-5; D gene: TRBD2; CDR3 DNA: TGTGCCAGCAGCCAAGAACCGACTAGCGGGGGATGGCAAGAGACCCAGTACTTC; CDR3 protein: CASSQEPTSGGWQETQYF